This TCR beta chain appears in the sequencing data of a study of T-cell reconstitution after alpha-beta-depleted transplantation in children. This CDR3 has 11 residues. Trimming cost V 6 bases and J 6 bases, with 11 bases left between them. Germline CDR1 reads SQVTM; CDR2 reads ANQGSEA. Using unique molecular identifiers, the investigators prepared the TCRbeta library. TCRdb recomputed calls from the PCR reads with MiXCR, one row per CDR3 protein. This table holds about 290,000 distinct CDR3 sequences, around 10% found once. Whole-study results and caveats: Some patients owed their high day-60 TCRbeta diversity to surviving recipient T cells and thymic progenitors. Several hundred graft clones that had expanded were reportedly the source of alpha-beta T cells about two months after transplant.

This clonotype was observed many times. Its antigen is unidentified. The material was PBMCs, obtained before TCRalphabeta/CD19-depleted stem cell transplant. The V call is TRBV29-1, the J call TRBJ2-5; D is unclear. The sequence derives from a boy under two years old with acute myeloid leukemia, due to receive a stem cell transplant. CDR3 bases: TGCAGCGTCCCCGTCCTGAAGACCCAGTACTTC. Its translation is CSVPVLKTQYF.